These 14 T cell receptor beta chains were all obtained from the same sample, sequenced in a study of glioma-infiltrating T cells after dendritic cell vaccination. Time point reported: after dendritic cell vaccination, including at tumor progression/relapse. The assay was immunoSEQ multiplex PCR, and TCRdb's table has in-frame clones only and misses some. The repertoire includes 70,000 to 90,000 clones, roughly 87% of them detected once, and less than 7.5% sits in the top ten. The sample here was blood, taken after dendritic cell vaccination. The receptors were sampled from a human donor with glioblastoma.

CDR3 loop: CASSESRVSGNTIYF. CDR3 nucleotide sequence: TGTGCCAGCAGTGAATCCAGGGTTTCTGGAAACACCATATATTTT. The chain links TRBV2 to TRBJ1-3; D might be TRBD1 (5 bases). The CDR3 spans 15 residues. Germline V CDR1 and CDR2: SNHLY, FYNNEI. Trimming cost V 2 bases and J 1 base, with 9 bases left between them.

V usage is TRBV6-5 and J usage is TRBJ2-1, with D tentatively TRBD2 (5 bases). CDR3 length equals 14 residues. Germline CDR1 and CDR2: MNHEY and SVGAGI. Deletions cut 7 bases from V and 9 bases from J, with 19 bases between. The CDR3 bases are TGTGCCAGCACCGGAGGACCCTCGTCCAGTGAGCAGTTCTTC. Translated, it gives CASTGGPSSSEQFF.

In its sample, this clone was seen once. V usage is TRBV2 and J usage is TRBJ1-6, with D uncertain. CDR1 and CDR2 (germline): SNHLY, FYNNEI. This CDR3 is 15 amino acids long. V lost 6 bases, J lost 5 bases, and 14 bases lay in between. CDR3 residues: CASRAAGSDNSPLHF. CDR3 nucleotide sequence: TGTGCCAGCAGGGCTGCGGGGTCGGATAATTCACCCCTCCACTTT.

The gene calls are TRBV28 and TRBJ1-1; D is unclear. The V gene lost 5 bases and the J gene lost 0 bases, with 10 bases spanning the gap. Germline CDR1 is MDHEN and CDR2 is SYDVKM. The CDR3 runs to 14 residues. The CDR3 is CASSPFSVNTEAFF. The CDR3 region has the DNA TGTGCCAGCAGTCCCTTCTCCGTGAACACTGAAGCTTTCTTT.

The CDR3 spells CASTWGGEKEAFF. CDR3 in DNA: TGTGCCAGCACATGGGGGGGGGAAAAGGAAGCTTTCTTT. J is TRBJ1-1 and V is TRBV2, with D possibly TRBD1 on 5 matching bases. This CDR3 contains 13 residues. V was pared by 7 bases and J by 8 bases, with 17 bases between. Per the germline V gene, CDR1 is SNHLY and CDR2 is FYNNEI.

The gene calls are TRBV9 and TRBJ2-5; D may be TRBD2 (7 bases). The CDR3 runs to 15 residues. Trimming took off 3 bases at V and 5 bases at J, with 17 bases between the two ends. Germline CDR1 reads SGDLS; CDR2 reads YYNGEE. For the CDR3, the DNA is TGTGCCAGCAGCGCAAGTGTCGGGGGGCCGGAGACCCAGTACTTC. It yields the protein CASSASVGGPETQYF.

This clone was detected only a few times. This chain joins TRBV6-1 and TRBJ2-7; 7 bases are a match to TRBD1. The J segment lost 2 bases and the V segment lost 7 bases, leaving 8 bases of the junction unmatched. The CDR3 contains 14 residues. Germline V gene data show CDR1 as MNHNS and CDR2 as SASEGT. The CDR3 DNA reads TGTGCCAGCACCTCCCAACAGGGGCCCTACGAGCAGTACTTC. This translates into CASTSQQGPYEQYF.

This clone is deemed medium-sized. V gene TRBV29-1 combines with J gene TRBJ2-5; possible D gene TRBD2, 5 bases. Germline V gene data show CDR1 as SQVTM and CDR2 as ANQGSEA. V gave up 2 bases and J gave up 5 bases, with 9 bases separating them. This CDR3 has 12 residues. The CDR3 here is CSVERGPETQYF. CDR3 nucleotides: TGCAGCGTTGAAAGAGGGCCGGAGACCCAGTACTTC.

This clone came up once. Other nucleotide sequences from this sample produce the same CDR3. CDR3 loop: CASSLARNTEAFF. CDR3 sequence (DNA): TGTGCCAGCAGCTTAGCCCGGAACACTGAAGCTTTCTTT. The rearrangement links TRBV7-6 to TRBJ1-1; no reliable D call. The CDR3 runs to 13 residues. V dropped 0 bases and J dropped 1 base, with 3 bases sitting between them. Germline CDR1 SGHVS, CDR2 FNYEAQ.

The chain has TRBV19 and TRBJ1-2, with 7 positions matching TRBD1. J gave up 6 bases and V 3 bases, and 10 bases lay outside the gene matches. The CDR3 is made up of 15 amino acids. Per the germline V gene, CDR1 is LNHDA and CDR2 is SQIVND (reference sequence). The CDR3 here is CASSIGGQARNGYTF. The CDR3 DNA sequence: TGTGCCAGTAGTATCGGCGGACAGGCAAGGAATGGCTACACCTTC.

The V gene is TRBV19, the J gene TRBJ2-7, with 9 bases fitting TRBD1. Germline lookup yields CDR1 LNHDA and CDR2 SQIVND (reference sequence). The V segment lost 6 bases and the J segment 2 bases; nucleotides outside the gene matches: 8. The length of the CDR3 is 15 residues. CDR3 sequence reads: CASRLTGTGPYEQYF. The CDR3 bases are TGTGCCAGTAGACTAACCGGGACAGGGCCCTACGAGCAGTACTTC.

V usage is TRBV7-2 and J usage is TRBJ2-7; D is uncertain. The germline V and J ends were trimmed by 0 bases and 5 bases, with 8 bases remaining between them. Germline values: CDR1 SGHTA, CDR2 FQGNSA. This CDR3 region has 13 residues. The CDR3 DNA follows: TGTGCCAGCAGCTTAGCTCCCGAGGACGAGCAGTACTTC. This sequence encodes CASSLAPEDEQYF.

The rearrangement uses TRBV10-3 and TRBJ2-1; 16 bases are a match to TRBD2. The CDR3 loop spans 14 amino acids. Germline lookup yields CDR1 ENHRY and CDR2 SYGVKD. The V and J ends lost 10 bases and 8 bases, in that order; junction bases with no gene match: 5. The CDR3 loop reads CATGTSGGADEQFF. The DNA for the CDR3 is TGTGCCACCGGGACTAGCGGGGGGGCCGATGAGCAGTTCTTC.

The rearrangement joins TRBV7-2 to TRBJ1-1, with D unclear. Looked up from germline, CDR1 is SGHTA and CDR2 is FQGNSA. The CDR3 length is 14 residues. Trimming stripped 3 bases from V and 6 bases from J, with 14 bases between. Written as DNA, the CDR3 is TGTGCCAGCAGCTTGGACCCGGGGAGATCTGAAGCTTTCTTT. Translating it yields CASSLDPGRSEAFF.